This T cell receptor beta chain was captured by sequencing in a study of T-cell reconstitution after alpha-beta-depleted transplantation in children. V shed 8 bases and J 5 bases; nucleotides not matched to a gene: 9. The CDR3 extends over 14 amino acids. This clonotype occurred many times. Its antigen is undetermined. General study points: As was reported, about two months after transplant, alpha-beta T cells came from several hundred expanded graft clones. The authors attributed T-cell counts and diversity one year after transplant mostly to newly produced T cells. Certain patients had high TCRbeta diversity at day 60, and it came from recipient T cells and thymic progenitors that survived.

The TCRbeta library incorporated unique molecular identifiers. TCRdb independently ran MiXCR on the PCR reads; one entry per CDR3 protein. Here the sample spans some 300,000 distinct CDR3 sequences, over 7.5% being singletons. This chain joins TRBV12-3 or TRBV12-4 and TRBJ2-7; 10 positions agree with TRBD1. The TCR comes from a female patient aged 2-10 years who had a stem cell transplant for Fanconi anemia, so the T cells may come from the graft donor. The input for sequencing was peripheral blood, taken 360 days after TCRalphabeta/CD19-depleted stem cell transplant. CDR3 bases: TGTGCCAGCGGATACCGGGACAGGGGCGACGAGCAGTACTTC. It translates to CASGYRDRGDEQYF.